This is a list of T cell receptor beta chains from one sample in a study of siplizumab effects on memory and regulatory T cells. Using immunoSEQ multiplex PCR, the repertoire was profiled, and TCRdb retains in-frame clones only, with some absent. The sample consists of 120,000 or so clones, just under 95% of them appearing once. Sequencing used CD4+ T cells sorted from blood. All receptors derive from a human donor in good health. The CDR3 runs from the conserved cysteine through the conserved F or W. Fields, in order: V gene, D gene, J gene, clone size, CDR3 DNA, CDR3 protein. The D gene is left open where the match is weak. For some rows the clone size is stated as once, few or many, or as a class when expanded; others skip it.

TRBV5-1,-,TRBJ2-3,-,TGCGCCAGCAGCTGGAGGGACAGTAGCACAGATACGCAGTATTTT,CASSWRDSSTDTQYF
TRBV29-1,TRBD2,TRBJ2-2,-,TGCAGCGCCGTAGCGGGGGGGTTTACCGGGGAGCTGTTTTTT,CSAVAGGFTGELFF
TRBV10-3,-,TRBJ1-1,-,TGTGCCATCAGGGATCCCGGGGGCCACACTGAAGCTTTCTTT,CAIRDPGGHTEAFF
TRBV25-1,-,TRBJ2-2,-,TGTGCCAGCAGTGACGCGACAGGAAGAACCACCGGGGAGCTGTTTTTT,CASSDATGRTTGELFF
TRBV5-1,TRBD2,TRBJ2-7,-,TGCGCCAGCAGCTTGGTGGGCGGGGGGACCTACGAGCAGTACTTC,CASSLVGGGTYEQYF
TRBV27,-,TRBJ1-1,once,TGTGCCAGCAGCCGCTATCGGTCCGGGAACACTGAAGCTTTCTTT,CASSRYRSGNTEAFF
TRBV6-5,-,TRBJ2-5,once,TGTGCCAGCAGTTACACCCGCCGGGGGGAGACCCAGTACTTC,CASSYTRRGETQYF
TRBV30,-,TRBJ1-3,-,TGTGCCTGGAGTGTACCGGGATCTGGAAACACCATATATTTT,CAWSVPGSGNTIYF
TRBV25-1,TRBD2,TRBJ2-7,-,TGTGCCAGCAGTGACCCCGCGGGAGGGACCCTCGAGCAGTACTTC,CASSDPAGGTLEQYF
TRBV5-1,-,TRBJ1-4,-,TGCGCCAGCAGCCTCCCGGGAATTAATGAAAAACTGTTTTTT,CASSLPGINEKLFF
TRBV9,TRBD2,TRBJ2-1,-,TGTGCCAGCAGCCCGTACTCCGGGACTAGCGGGAGGCTGGTAATCTACAATGAGCAGTTCTTC,CASSPYSGTSGRLVIYNEQFF
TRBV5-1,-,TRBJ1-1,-,TGCGCCAGCAGCTTGGGGGGTTTCGGGTGGACTGAAGCTTTCTTT,CASSLGGFGWTEAFF
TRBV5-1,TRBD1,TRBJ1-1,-,TGCGCCAGCAGCTTGAGGGGACAGGGGACGTTGGCTGAAGCTTTCTTT,CASSLRGQGTLAEAFF
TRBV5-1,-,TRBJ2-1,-,TGCGCCAGCAGCTTGACAGGGTCCAATGAGCAGTTCTTC,CASSLTGSNEQFF
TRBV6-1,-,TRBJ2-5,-,TGTGCCAGCAGTCACCTAGAGGGGGAGACCCAGTACTTC,CASSHLEGETQYF
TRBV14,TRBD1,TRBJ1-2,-,TGTGCCAGCAGCCAAGTCCAGGGGGCAAGAGGCTACACCTTC,CASSQVQGARGYTF
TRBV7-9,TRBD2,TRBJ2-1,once,TGTGCCAGCAGCTTCGCCGTGGGCGGGAGGACCTACAATGAGCAGTTCTTC,CASSFAVGGRTYNEQFF
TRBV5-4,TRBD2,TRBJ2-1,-,TGTGCCAGCAGCCGTGCGACAGCGGGGTACAATGAGCAGTTCTTC,CASSRATAGYNEQFF
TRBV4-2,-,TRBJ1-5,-,TGTGCCAGCAGCCAACGGTTGGATCAGCCCCAGCATTTT,CASSQRLDQPQHF
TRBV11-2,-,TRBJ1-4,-,TGTGCCAGCAGCCTGGGACTTAATGAAAAACTGTTTTTT,CASSLGLNEKLFF
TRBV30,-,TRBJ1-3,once,TGTGCCTGGAGTGTATCGGGCAGGGCGGGAAACACCATATATTTT,CAWSVSGRAGNTIYF
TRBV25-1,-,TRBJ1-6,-,TGTGCCAGCAGGGACAGCTCCTATAATTCACCCCTCCACTTT,CASRDSSYNSPLHF
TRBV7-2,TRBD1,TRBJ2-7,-,TGTGCCAGCAGCCCACCACAGGGGGCCAGCGAGCAGTACTTC,CASSPPQGASEQYF
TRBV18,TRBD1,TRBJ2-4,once,TGTGCCAGCTCACCATCAACAGGGGAAGCCAACATTCAGTACTTC,CASSPSTGEANIQYF